The clone carrying this TCR beta chain is medium-sized (0.01 to 0.1%) within its sample. Its cognate antigen is unknown. These data originate in a study of type 1 regulatory T cells. Turning to the study itself: An in vitro protocol generated T-allo10, a Tr1-enriched, alloantigen-specific CD4 T cell product.

The CDR3 loop spans 12 amino acids. Trimming cost V 1 base and J 7 bases, with 7 bases left between them. Per the germline V gene, CDR1 is SEHNR and CDR2 is FQNEAQ (reference sequence). General study points: Compared with non-type 1 regulatory T cells, type 1 regulatory T cells showed a more restricted TCR repertoire.

TCRdb recomputed calls from the reads with MiXCR, one row per CDR3 protein. This table holds roughly 65,000 distinct CDR3 sequences, just under 50% found once. This sequence was found in a human donor in good health. This sequence joins TRBV7-9 and TRBJ1-2; TRBD1 is a possible D gene (5 bases). Input material: cultured non-Tr1 T cells, either the whole culture or a sorted T cell fraction (not recorded which). CDR3 residues: CASSLEQGGYTF. CDR3 bases: TGTGCCAGCAGCTTAGAGCAGGGTGGCTACACCTTC. Filled out from reference TRBV7-9 and TRBJ1-2, the complete variable domain reads DTGVSQNPRHKITKRGQNVTFRCDPISEHNRLYWYRQTLGQGPEFLTYFQNEAQLEKSRLLSDRFSAERPKGSFSTLEIQRTEQGDSAMYLCASSLEQGGYTFGSGTRLTVV.